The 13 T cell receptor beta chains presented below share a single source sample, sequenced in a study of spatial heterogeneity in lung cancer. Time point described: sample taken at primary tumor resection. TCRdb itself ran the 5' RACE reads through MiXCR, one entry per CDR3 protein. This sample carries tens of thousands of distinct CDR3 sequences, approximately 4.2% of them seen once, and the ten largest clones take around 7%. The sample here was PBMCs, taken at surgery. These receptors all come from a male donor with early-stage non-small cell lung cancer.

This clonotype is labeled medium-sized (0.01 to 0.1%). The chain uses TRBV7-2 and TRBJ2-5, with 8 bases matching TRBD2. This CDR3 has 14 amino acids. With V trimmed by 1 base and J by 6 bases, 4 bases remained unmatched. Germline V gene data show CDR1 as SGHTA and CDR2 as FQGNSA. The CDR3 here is CASSLGSGGKTQYF. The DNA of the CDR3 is TGTGCCAGCAGCTTAGGCAGCGGGGGAAAGACCCAGTACTTC.

The CDR3 reads CASSLSRTSYEQYF. In nucleotides, the CDR3 is TGTGCCAGCAGCTTAAGCAGGACCTCCTACGAGCAGTACTTC. The chain uses TRBV7-9 and TRBJ2-7; unclear D gene. Germline assignment: CDR1 SEHNR and CDR2 FQNEAQ (reference sequence). V was trimmed by 2 bases and J by 0 bases, leaving 8 bases between them. The CDR3 has 14 amino acids.

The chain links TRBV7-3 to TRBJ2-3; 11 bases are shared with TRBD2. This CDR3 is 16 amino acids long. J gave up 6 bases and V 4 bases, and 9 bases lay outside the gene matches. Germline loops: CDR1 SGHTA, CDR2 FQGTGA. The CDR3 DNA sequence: TGTGCCAGCAGCTCCCGTAGCGGGGGGGCTCCGGATACGCAGTATTTT. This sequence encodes CASSSRSGGAPDTQYF.

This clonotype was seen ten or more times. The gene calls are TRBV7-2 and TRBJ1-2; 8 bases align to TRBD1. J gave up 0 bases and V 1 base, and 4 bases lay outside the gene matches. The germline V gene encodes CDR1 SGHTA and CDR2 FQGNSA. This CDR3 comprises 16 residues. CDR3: CASSLGGQAANYGYTF. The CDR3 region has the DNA TGTGCCAGCAGCTTAGGGGGACAGGCAGCTAACTATGGCTACACCTTC.

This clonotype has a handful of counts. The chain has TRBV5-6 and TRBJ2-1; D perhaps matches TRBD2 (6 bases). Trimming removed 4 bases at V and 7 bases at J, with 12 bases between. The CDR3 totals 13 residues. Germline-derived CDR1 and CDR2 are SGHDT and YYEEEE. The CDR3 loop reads CASSPLEGNEQFF. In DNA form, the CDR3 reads TGTGCCAGCAGCCCCTTGGAGGGGAATGAGCAGTTCTTC.

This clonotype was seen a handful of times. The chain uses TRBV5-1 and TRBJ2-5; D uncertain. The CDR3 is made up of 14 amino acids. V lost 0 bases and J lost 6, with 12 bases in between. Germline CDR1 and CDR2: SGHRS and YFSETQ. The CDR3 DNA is TGCGCCAGCAGCTTGGCCGGAGTTGGGCAGACCCAGTACTTC. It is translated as CASSLAGVGQTQYF.

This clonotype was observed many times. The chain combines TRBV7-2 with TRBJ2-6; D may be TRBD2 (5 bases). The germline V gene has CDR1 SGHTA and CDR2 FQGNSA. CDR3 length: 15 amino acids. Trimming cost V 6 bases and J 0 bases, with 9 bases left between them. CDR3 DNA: TGTGCCAGCAGTTACGGAGGCTCTGGGGCCAACGTCCTGACTTTC. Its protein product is CASSYGGSGANVLTF.

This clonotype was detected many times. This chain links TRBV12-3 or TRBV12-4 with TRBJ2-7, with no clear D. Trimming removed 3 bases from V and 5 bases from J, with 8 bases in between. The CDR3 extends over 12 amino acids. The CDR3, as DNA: TGTGCCAGCAGTTTTCTCCCACACGAGCAGTACTTC. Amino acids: CASSFLPHEQYF.

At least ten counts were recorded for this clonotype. The DNA for the CDR3 is TGTGCCAGCAGTGTCAGACAGGGGGCCCCCTACGAGCAGTACTTC. Translating gives CASSVRQGAPYEQYF. The chain employs TRBV12-3 or TRBV12-4 and TRBJ2-7; 10 bases match TRBD1. The length of the CDR3 is 15 residues. After removal of 5 bases from V and 2 bases from J, the junction contained 6 bases not matched to a gene.

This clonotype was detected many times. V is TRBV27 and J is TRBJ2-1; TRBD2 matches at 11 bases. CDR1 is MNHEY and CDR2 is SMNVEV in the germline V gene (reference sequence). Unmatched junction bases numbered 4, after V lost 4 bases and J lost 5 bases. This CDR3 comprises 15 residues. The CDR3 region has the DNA TGTGCCAGCAGTTCGGGACTAGCGGCGAACAATGAGCAGTTCTTC. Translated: CASSSGLAANNEQFF.

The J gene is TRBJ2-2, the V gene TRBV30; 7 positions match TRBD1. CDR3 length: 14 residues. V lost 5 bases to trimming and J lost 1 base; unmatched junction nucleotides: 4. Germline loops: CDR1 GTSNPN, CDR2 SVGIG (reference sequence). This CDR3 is CAWETGLNTGELFF. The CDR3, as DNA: TGTGCCTGGGAGACAGGGTTGAACACCGGGGAGCTGTTTTTT.

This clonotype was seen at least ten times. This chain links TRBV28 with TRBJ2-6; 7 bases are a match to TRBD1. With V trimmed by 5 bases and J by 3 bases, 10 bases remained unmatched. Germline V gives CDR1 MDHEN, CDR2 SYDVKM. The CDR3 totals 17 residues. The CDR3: CASSPGTDYYGANVLTF. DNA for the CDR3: TGTGCCAGCAGTCCCGGGACAGATTACTATGGGGCCAACGTCCTGACTTTC.

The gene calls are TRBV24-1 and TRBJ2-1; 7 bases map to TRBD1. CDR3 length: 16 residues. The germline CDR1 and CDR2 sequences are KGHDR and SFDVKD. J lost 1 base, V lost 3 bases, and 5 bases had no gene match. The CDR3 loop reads CATSDRRQGSYNEQFF. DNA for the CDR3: TGTGCCACCAGTGATCGAAGACAGGGATCCTACAATGAGCAGTTCTTC.